A single T cell receptor (beta chain) is shown here with its context. This same CDR3 is encoded by further DNA sequences in the sample. The repertoire was sequenced with immunoSEQ multiplex PCR; TCRdb's copy has only in-frame clones and lacks some. Of hundreds of thousands of clones in the sample, around 87% were seen once. The data are from a study of blood T cell repertoires in COVID-19. The V end lost 1 base, the J end lost 8 bases, and 8 bases lay between the germline ends. The CDR3 length is 12 residues. Germline CDR1 is LGHDT and CDR2 is YNNKEL (reference sequence). V usage is TRBV3-1 (or the pseudogene TRBV3-2) and J usage is TRBJ1-2, with D maybe TRBD1 (5 bases). The sample was peripheral blood. This TCR came from a woman aged 60 to 75 with COVID-19, enrolled during active disease. The chain's CDR3 is CASSQGGGGYTF. The CDR3 DNA reads as TGTGCCAGCAGCCAAGGGGGCGGAGGCTACACCTTC.